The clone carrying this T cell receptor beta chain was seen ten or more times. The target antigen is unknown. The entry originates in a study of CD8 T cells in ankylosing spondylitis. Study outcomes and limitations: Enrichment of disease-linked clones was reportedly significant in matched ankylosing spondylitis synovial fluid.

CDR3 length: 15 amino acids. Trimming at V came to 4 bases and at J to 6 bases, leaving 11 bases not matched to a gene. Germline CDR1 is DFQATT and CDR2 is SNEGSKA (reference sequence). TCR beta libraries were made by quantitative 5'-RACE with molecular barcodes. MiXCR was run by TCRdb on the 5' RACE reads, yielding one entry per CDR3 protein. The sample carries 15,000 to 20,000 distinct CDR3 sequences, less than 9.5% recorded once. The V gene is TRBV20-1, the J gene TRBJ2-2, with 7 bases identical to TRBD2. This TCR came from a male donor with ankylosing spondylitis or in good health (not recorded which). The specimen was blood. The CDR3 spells CSAKDFGGYAGELFF. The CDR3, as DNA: TGCAGTGCTAAAGACTTCGGGGGGTACGCCGGGGAGCTGTTTTTT.